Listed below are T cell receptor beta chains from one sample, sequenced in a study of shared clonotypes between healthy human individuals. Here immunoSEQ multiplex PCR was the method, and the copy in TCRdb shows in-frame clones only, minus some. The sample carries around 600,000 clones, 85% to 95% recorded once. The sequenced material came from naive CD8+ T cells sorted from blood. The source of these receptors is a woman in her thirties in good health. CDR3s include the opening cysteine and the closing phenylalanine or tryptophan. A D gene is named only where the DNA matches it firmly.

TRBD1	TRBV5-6	CASSSQGYEQYF
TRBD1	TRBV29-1	CSVTGVVDSYNEQFF
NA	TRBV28	CASSLSRRSYEQYF
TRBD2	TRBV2	CASSGGGRANIQYF
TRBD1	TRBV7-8	CASSIFRGTVNTEAFF
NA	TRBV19	CASTPPGLGSTGELFF
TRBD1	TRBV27	CASSFDRDYEQYF
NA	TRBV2	CASKTPTTTYNEQFF
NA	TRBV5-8	CASSLVTANEKLFF
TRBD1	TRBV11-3	CASSPGGLDTEAFF
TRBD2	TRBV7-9	CASSPPSRLAGVPDTQYF
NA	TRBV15	CATSRDMGGPPAFF
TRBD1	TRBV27	CASIPLQGTGLMNTEAFF
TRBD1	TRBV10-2	CASSESRGGVGGYTF
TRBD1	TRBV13	CASSPENTGGAYGYTF
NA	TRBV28	CASSLSGTWGSEQYF
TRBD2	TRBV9	CASSATSGTYNEQFF
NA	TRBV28	CASSLSPSGVYGYTF
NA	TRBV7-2	CASSLRSSYNEQFF
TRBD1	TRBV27	CASSFLGGQGPYGYTF
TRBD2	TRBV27	CASSLSTSGYEQYF
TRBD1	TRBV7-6	CASSPGTGASYEQYF
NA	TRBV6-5	CASSYEGGYGYTF
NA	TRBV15	CATQRDTGELFF
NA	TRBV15	CATSRDRAATNEKLFF
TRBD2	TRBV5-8	CASSLLWGLAGGYTGELFF
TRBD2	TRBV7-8	CASSLGGSPREQYF
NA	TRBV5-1	CASSPGVFQETQYF
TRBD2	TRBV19	CASSIWNSGRETQYF
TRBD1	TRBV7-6	CASSGPGGTTTGELFF
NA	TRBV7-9	CASSLGTIEQFF
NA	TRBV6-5	CASSYRTANTGELFF
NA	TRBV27	CASSVSFHQPQHF
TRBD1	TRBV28	CASSNTSITTGGGYEQYF
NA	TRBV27	CASSLLRGFHEQYF
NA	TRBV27	CASSPGAGTSTDTQYF
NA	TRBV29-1	CSVYDTEGKGVGNTIYF
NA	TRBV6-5	CASSLTDSWTPLHF
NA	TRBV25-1	CASSEKDQGCVF
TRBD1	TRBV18	CASSLGQAEETQYF
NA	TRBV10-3	CAISDKDSESYGYTF
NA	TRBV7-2	CASSLEILSYEQYF
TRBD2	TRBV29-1	CSVRGSSYEQYF
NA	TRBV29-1	CSVGSRDKYEQYF
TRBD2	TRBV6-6	CASSYLGGGGTDTQYF
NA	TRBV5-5	CASSSPEVTGELFF
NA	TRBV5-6	CASSLATGRITGELFF
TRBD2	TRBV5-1	CASSDPQLLAGQNIQYF